Below, 28 T cell receptor beta chains from the same sample are listed, as sequenced in a study of cytomegalovirus exposure and HLA in healthy donors. The PCR employed 60 Vbeta primers together with 13 Jbeta primers. This table comes from immunoSEQ multiplex PCR, and its TCRdb copy is limited to in-frame clones, with some not included. The data contain roughly 78,000 clones, over 50% of them singletons. The sequenced material came from PBMCs. The source is a middle-aged man in good health and CMV-seropositive.

The chain has TRBV4-3 and TRBJ1-1; 9 nucleotides line up with TRBD1. The CDR3 loop spans 14 amino acids. Trimming cost V 2 bases and J 8 bases; bases outside gene matches: 6. Germline CDR1 is LGHNA and CDR2 is YSLEER. CDR3 bases: TGCGCCAGCAGCCAACCTGGGACAGGGAAGGAAGCTTTCTTT. Its protein product is CASSQPGTGKEAFF.

The chain couples TRBV5-5 to TRBJ1-5, with 8 bases fitting TRBD1. Losses at the gene ends were 4 bases for V and 2 bases for J; bases not matched to a gene: 5. The CDR3 is 15 amino acids. The germline V gene has CDR1 SGHKS and CDR2 YYEKEE (reference sequence). The CDR3 sequence: CASSPTGQGNQPQHF. The CDR3 bases are TGTGCCAGCAGCCCCACGGGACAGGGCAATCAGCCCCAGCATTTT.

This clone was found once. This sequence joins TRBV25-1 and TRBJ1-1; the D is unclear. Trimming shortened V by 6 bases and J by 3 bases, and 11 bases separated the two germline ends. Germline V gene sequence: CDR1 MGHDK, CDR2 SYGVNS. The CDR3 runs to 13 residues. The CDR3 protein is CASRQLLYTEAFF. The CDR3 DNA sequence: TGTGCCAGCAGACAGTTATTGTACACTGAAGCTTTCTTT.

The chain links TRBV13 to TRBJ2-2, with 11 bases fitting TRBD2. From germline, CDR1 is PRHDT and CDR2 FYEKMQ (reference sequence). The CDR3 runs to 15 residues. The trim removed 4 bases at V and 3 bases at J, leaving 1 base unmatched. In DNA form, the CDR3 reads TGTGCCAGCAGCTCTAGCGGGGGGTACACCGGGGAGCTGTTTTTT. Its translation: CASSSSGGYTGELFF. The variable domain in full, completed from reference TRBV13 and TRBJ2-2, reads AAGVIQSPRHLIKEKRETATLKCYPIPRHDTVYWYQQGPGQDPQFLISFYEKMQSDKGSIPDRFSAQQFSDYHSELNMSSLELGDSALYFCASSSSGGYTGELFFGEGSRLTVL.

The chain joins TRBV18 to TRBJ2-7, with D possibly TRBD2 on 6 matching bases. This CDR3 has 13 residues. Germline V lookup: CDR1 KGHSH, CDR2 LQKENI. Trimming removed 3 bases at V and 1 base at J, with 7 bases between. This CDR3 reads CASSPGTSYEQYF. DNA for the CDR3: TGTGCCAGCTCACCCGGGACTTCCTACGAGCAGTACTTC. The full variable domain, with the rest looked up from reference TRBV18 and TRBJ2-7, is NAGVMQNPRHLVRRRGQEARLRCSPMKGHSHVYWYRQLPEEGLKFMVYLQKENIIDESGMPKERFSAEFPKEGPSILRIQQVVRGDSAAYFCASSPGTSYEQYFGPGTRLTVT.

CDR3 sequence: CASSLDGAEQYF. The CDR3 bases are TGTGCCAGCAGTTTGGATGGGGCAGAGCAGTACTTC. The V and J genes are TRBV11-3 and TRBJ2-7, with D possibly TRBD1 on 5 matching bases. Germline V CDR1 and CDR2: SGHNT, YENEEA. The CDR3 spans 12 residues. The V and J ends lost 6 bases and 7 bases respectively, with 13 bases between them.

The chain carries TRBV5-1 and TRBJ1-3; unclear D gene. This CDR3 is built from 14 residues. Trimming took 0 bases from V and 2 from J, leaving 6 bases between them. Per the germline V gene, CDR1 is SGHRS and CDR2 is YFSETQ. The CDR3 spells CASSLVAAGNTIYF. The CDR3 nucleotides read TGCGCCAGCAGCTTGGTAGCAGCTGGAAACACCATATATTTT.

J is TRBJ2-2 and V is TRBV4-2, with TRBD2 identical over 15 bases. CDR1 is LGHNA, CDR2 YNFKEQ, per germline. V lost 2 bases to trimming and J lost 5 bases; unmatched junction nucleotides: 6. The CDR3 is 18 residues long. The CDR3 protein is CASSQWTSGGAGTGELFF. CDR3 coding DNA: TGTGCCAGCAGCCAATGGACTAGCGGGGGGGCGGGGACCGGGGAGCTGTTTTTT.

This clone was counted only a few times. This sequence joins TRBV21-1 and TRBJ1-2. TRBV21-1 is described as a pseudogene. The CDR3 loop spans 17 amino acids. This CDR3 reads CASSIPGCRGSVRGYTF. CDR3 DNA sequence: TGTGCCAGCAGCATCCCTGGTTGTCGGGGGAGCGTTCGTGGCTACACCTTC.

The rearrangement uses TRBV30 and TRBJ2-1; TRBD1 is a possible D gene (5 bases). CDR1 is GTSNPN and CDR2 is SVGIG in the germline V gene (reference sequence). The length of the CDR3 is 11 residues. V was pared by 2 bases and J by 7 bases, with 6 bases between. CDR3 DNA sequence: TGTGCCTGGAGTAGGGGAAATGAGCAGTTCTTC. Residues: CAWSRGNEQFF.

This clone was detected once. The chain combines TRBV6-5 with TRBJ2-7, with D possibly TRBD2 on 5 matching bases. This CDR3 comprises 15 residues. Germline lookup yields CDR1 MNHEY and CDR2 SVGAGI. Trimming shortened V by 0 bases and J by 5 bases, and 14 bases separated the two germline ends. The CDR3 is CASSYSLRGDDEQYF. The CDR3 DNA sequence: TGTGCCAGCAGTTACTCCCTTCGGGGAGACGACGAGCAGTACTTC.

The V call is TRBV7-9, the J call TRBJ1-2; D is undetermined. The germline V and J ends were trimmed by 3 bases and 3 bases, with 8 bases remaining between them. Germline V lookup: CDR1 SEHNR, CDR2 FQNEAQ (reference sequence). This CDR3 has 13 amino acids. CDR3 loop: CASSFEVDYGYTF. The CDR3 DNA is TGTGCCAGCAGCTTTGAGGTGGACTATGGCTACACCTTC.

The chain joins TRBV5-1 to TRBJ1-6, with 11 bases identical to TRBD1. V was pared by 4 bases and J by 4 bases, with 10 bases of the junction left unmatched. The germline CDR1 and CDR2 sequences are SGHRS and YFSETQ. This CDR3 spans 18 amino acids. CDR3 nucleotide sequence: TGCGCCAGCAGCCCGGGACAGGGGGTGGAAGAGTATAATTCACCCCTCCACTTT. As protein: CASSPGQGVEEYNSPLHF.

V gene TRBV2 combines with J gene TRBJ2-3; 8 positions agree with TRBD2. The CDR3 runs to 16 residues. V lost 2 bases, J lost 1 base, and 5 bases stayed unmatched. Germline V CDR1 and CDR2: SNHLY, FYNNEI. CDR3: CASSELAGGGTDTQYF. The CDR3 DNA reads as TGTGCCAGCAGTGAACTTGCCGGGGGGGGCACAGATACGCAGTATTTT. Full variable domain (remainder filled in from reference TRBV2 and TRBJ2-3): EPEVTQTPSHQVTQMGQEVILRCVPISNHLYFYWYRQILGQKVEFLVSFYNNEISEKSEIFDDQFSVERPDGSNFTLKIRSTKLEDSAMYFCASSELAGGGTDTQYFGPGTRLTVL.

The chain combines TRBV29-1 with TRBJ2-7; D uncertain. CDR3 length equals 12 residues. V dropped 4 bases and J dropped 3 bases, with 10 bases sitting between them. Germline CDR1 reads SQVTM; CDR2 reads ANQGSEA. CDR3 region: CSVVRSSYEQYF. In nucleotides, the CDR3 is TGCAGCGTTGTTCGGAGTAGCTACGAGCAGTACTTC.

V usage is TRBV5-5 and J usage is TRBJ2-5; D perhaps matches TRBD1 (5 bases). The CDR3 is made up of 13 amino acids. In germline, CDR1 is SGHKS, CDR2 YYEKEE (reference sequence). Trimming took off 1 base at V and 4 bases at J, with 8 bases between the two ends. DNA of the CDR3: TGTGCCAGCAGCTTGAAGGGGATAGAGACCCAGTACTTC. Protein product: CASSLKGIETQYF.

The J gene is TRBJ2-2, the V gene TRBV9; a possible D gene is TRBD2 (5 bases). V was trimmed by 2 bases and J by 2 bases, leaving 10 bases between them. The CDR3 sequence is 15 residues long. CDR1 is SGDLS, CDR2 YYNGEE, per germline. CDR3 sequence reads: CASSVSPSNTGELFF. CDR3 bases: TGTGCCAGCAGCGTCTCCCCTAGCAACACCGGGGAGCTGTTTTTT.

On this clone itself: This same CDR3 is encoded by further DNA sequences in the sample. The rearrangement links TRBV19 to TRBJ1-5; no clear D. CDR3 length: 13 residues. Germline V gene data show CDR1 as LNHDA and CDR2 as SQIVND (reference sequence). Trimming shortened V by 3 bases and J by 5 bases, and 8 bases separated the two germline ends. CDR3 sequence: CASSIDSYQPQHF. The DNA for the CDR3 is TGTGCCAGTAGTATTGACTCCTATCAGCCCCAGCATTTT.

This clone came up a few times. This sequence joins TRBV5-4 and TRBJ1-2, with 7 bases lining up with TRBD1. J gave up 1 base and V 0 bases, and 6 bases lay outside the gene matches. CDR1 is SGHNT and CDR2 is YYREEE in the germline V gene (reference sequence). The CDR3 spans 16 residues. CDR3 sequence: CASSLAKGDSNYGYTF. CDR3 sequence (DNA): TGTGCCAGCAGCTTGGCCAAGGGGGACAGTAACTATGGCTACACCTTC.

This clone came up once. The chain has TRBV4-1 and TRBJ2-4; 7 bases are shared with TRBD1. The V segment lost 0 bases and the J segment 8 bases; nucleotides outside the gene matches: 7. Germline V gene lookup returns CDR1 MGHRA and CDR2 YSYEKL. This CDR3 is 15 amino acids long. The CDR3 reads CASSQDETGLDIQYF. CDR3 sequence (DNA): TGCGCCAGCAGCCAAGATGAGACAGGGTTGGACATTCAGTACTTC.

V gene TRBV10-3 combines with J gene TRBJ2-2; D is possibly TRBD1 (6 bases). V was trimmed by 2 bases and J by 0 bases, leaving 16 bases between them. From germline, CDR1 is ENHRY and CDR2 SYGVKD. This CDR3 is built from 18 residues. The CDR3: CAISEGQLLISNTGELFF. The CDR3 DNA is TGTGCCATCAGTGAGGGACAGCTGCTCATCTCGAACACCGGGGAGCTGTTTTTT.

The V gene is TRBV30, the J gene TRBJ1-1, with D maybe TRBD1 (6 bases). Germline loops: CDR1 GTSNPN, CDR2 SVGIG (reference sequence). The CDR3 sequence is 15 residues long. V was clipped by 0 bases and J by 3 bases, with 14 bases between them. The CDR3 bases are TGTGCCTGGAGTGTAGGGGGTTTAAGACACACTGAAGCTTTCTTT. It is translated as CAWSVGGLRHTEAFF.

This clone was counted a few times. This sequence joins TRBV7-3 and TRBJ1-2; TRBD1 is a possible D gene (5 bases). Germline V gives CDR1 SGHTA, CDR2 FQGTGA. V shed 2 bases and J shed 7 bases, with 11 bases lying between them. The CDR3 length is 13 residues. The CDR3 bases are TGTGCCAGCAGCTTAGAACAGGTCCGTGGCTACACCTTC. This codes for CASSLEQVRGYTF.

This clone has only a few counts. This rearrangement joins TRBV5-1 to TRBJ2-3; D perhaps matches TRBD2 (6 bases). Per the germline V gene, CDR1 is SGHRS and CDR2 is YFSETQ. The CDR3 is 14 residues long. The V and J ends lost 5 bases and 2 bases respectively, with 12 bases between them. The CDR3 bases are TGCGCCAGCAGTTCGGGACTTTACACAGATACGCAGTATTTT. Translated: CASSSGLYTDTQYF.

The gene calls are TRBV18 and TRBJ2-7, with D possibly matching TRBD1 (6 bases). Trimming removed 4 bases at V and 1 base at J, with 11 bases between. This CDR3 has 14 residues. Germline loops: CDR1 KGHSH, CDR2 LQKENI. This CDR3 reads CASSQGTLSYEQYF. The DNA of the CDR3 is TGTGCCAGCTCACAAGGGACACTTTCCTACGAGCAGTACTTC.

In its sample, this clone was seen a few times. The chain uses TRBV5-4 and TRBJ1-1; 7 bases fit TRBD1. Germline V gives CDR1 SGHNT, CDR2 YYREEE (reference sequence). CDR3 length equals 14 residues. V lost 4 bases to trimming and J lost 0 bases; unmatched junction nucleotides: 3. CDR3: CASSPTGMNTEAFF. For the CDR3, the DNA is TGTGCCAGCAGCCCGACAGGGATGAACACTGAAGCTTTCTTT.

This clone was detected only a few times. The V gene is TRBV4-3, the J gene TRBJ1-2, with 7 bases identical to TRBD1. The junction had 6 bases not matched to a gene; V was cut back by 3 bases and J by 2 bases. There are 15 residues in the CDR3. Germline lookup yields CDR1 LGHNA and CDR2 YSLEER. Written as DNA, the CDR3 is TGCGCCAGCAGCCATGGAACAGGGGCAAACTATGGCTACACCTTC. Protein product: CASSHGTGANYGYTF.

V gene TRBV9 combines with J gene TRBJ2-2, with TRBD1 matching 10 bases. The CDR3 has 18 residues. The junction had 13 bases not matched to a gene; V was cut back by 4 bases and J by 4 bases. Germline CDR1 reads SGDLS; CDR2 reads YYNGEE. CDR3 region: CASSSPRTGTGATGELFF. The DNA for the CDR3 is TGTGCCAGCAGCTCACCCCGTACCGGGACAGGGGCCACCGGGGAGCTGTTTTTT.